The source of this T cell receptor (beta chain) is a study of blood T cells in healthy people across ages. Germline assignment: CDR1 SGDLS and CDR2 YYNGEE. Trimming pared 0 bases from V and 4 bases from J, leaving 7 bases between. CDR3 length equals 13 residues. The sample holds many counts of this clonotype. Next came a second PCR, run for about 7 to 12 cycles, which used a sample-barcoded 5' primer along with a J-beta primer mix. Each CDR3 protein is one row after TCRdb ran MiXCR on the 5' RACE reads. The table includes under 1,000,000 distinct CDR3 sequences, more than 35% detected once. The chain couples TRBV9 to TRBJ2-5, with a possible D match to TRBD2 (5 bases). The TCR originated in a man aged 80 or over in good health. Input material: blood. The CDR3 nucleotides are TGTGCCAGCAGCGTAGCGGCGGGAGAGACCCAGTACTTC. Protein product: CASSVAAGETQYF.